Reported below is one T cell receptor (beta chain). The germline CDR1 and CDR2 sequences are MNHNS and SASEGT. The V and J ends lost 0 bases and 4 bases respectively, with 9 bases between them. The CDR3 runs to 14 residues. TCRdb keeps only in-frame clones here, not all; method: immunoSEQ multiplex PCR. Of over 150,000 clones listed, less than 85% were seen once; the top ten hold 3.2%. This record comes from a study of blood T cell repertoires in COVID-19. The overall study: Spain, Italy and the United States supplied samples that represented acute and convalescent COVID-19.

V and J are TRBV6-1 and TRBJ2-5; no clear D gene. Material: PBMCs or T cells enriched from blood (not recorded which). The TCR comes from a woman in her thirties who had recovered from COVID-19. The CDR3: CASSEAIRGETQYF. The CDR3 DNA reads as TGTGCCAGCAGTGAAGCTATCAGAGGAGAGACCCAGTACTTC.